A single sample gave rise to the 30 T cell receptor beta chains below, sequenced in a study of blood T cell repertoires in COVID-19. Method: immunoSEQ multiplex PCR; TCRdb's copy keeps in-frame clones and lacks some. The sample lists approximately 280,000 clones, 80% to 90% occurring once. Sequenced material: peripheral blood. Receptors were obtained from a man aged 40-55 years with acute or convalescent COVID-19.

The chain is built from TRBV29-1 and TRBJ1-1; maybe TRBD1 (5 bases). The germline CDR1 and CDR2 sequences are SQVTM and ANQGSEA. The ends were cut back, 4 bases at V and 5 bases at J, with 17 bases in the middle. The CDR3 consists of 14 residues. The CDR3 DNA reads TGCAGCGTTGTGGTTTCAGGGATCGGGACTGAAGCTTTCTTT. Amino acid sequence: CSVVVSGIGTEAFF.

The chain uses TRBV11-2 and TRBJ1-4, with TRBD1 as a possible D gene (5 bases). V was cut by 4 bases and J by 3 bases, with 18 bases left in between. Per germline, CDR1 SGHAT and CDR2 FQNNGV. The CDR3 sequence is 17 residues long. The chain's CDR3 is CASSSGGRGSPNEKLFF. The CDR3 bases are TGTGCCAGCAGCTCGGGGGGACGGGGGTCCCCTAATGAAAAACTGTTTTTT.

As to this clone: Other nucleotide sequences from this sample produce the same CDR3. The CDR3 region has the DNA TGTGCCAGTAGTATTAGGGACAGTGGGGCCAACGTCCTGACTTTC. This sequence encodes CASSIRDSGANVLTF. The chain uses TRBV19 and TRBJ2-6, with 7 bases matching TRBD1. The CDR3 contains 15 residues. CDR1 is LNHDA and CDR2 is SQIVND in the germline V gene (reference sequence). V lost 3 bases to trimming and J lost 3 bases; unmatched junction nucleotides: 2.

The chain has TRBV6-5 and TRBJ1-4, with D possibly matching TRBD1 (6 bases). V was shortened by 8 bases and J by 8 bases, with 15 bases between the two germline ends. CDR3 length equals 13 residues. Germline CDR1 MNHEY, CDR2 SVGAGI. The DNA for the CDR3 is TGTGCCAGCTCCAGAGGGGGATGGGAAAAACTGTTTTTT. It yields the protein CASSRGGWEKLFF.

The table lists this clone with a few counts. This chain uses TRBV5-4 with TRBJ1-5, with a weak D call TRBD1 (5 bases). The CDR3 loop spans 15 amino acids. V lost 2 bases to trimming and J lost 3 bases, with 12 bases between them. Germline V gene data show CDR1 as SGHNT and CDR2 as YYREEE (reference sequence). CDR3 in amino acids: CASSFGGTTNQPQHF. CDR3 DNA sequence: TGTGCCAGCAGCTTCGGCGGGACGACCAATCAGCCCCAGCATTTT.

The V gene is TRBV5-4, the J gene TRBJ2-3; possibly TRBD2 for D (6 bases). In germline, CDR1 is SGHNT, CDR2 YYREEE (reference sequence). The CDR3 runs to 12 residues. The ends were cut back, 4 bases at V and 6 bases at J, with 9 bases in the middle. The CDR3 protein is CASSSGGDTQYF. The CDR3 bases are TGTGCCAGCAGCAGTGGAGGGGATACGCAGTATTTT.

The V and J genes are TRBV6-5 and TRBJ1-5; the D gene is possibly TRBD1 (6 bases). Germline CDR1 reads MNHEY; CDR2 reads SVGAGI. The CDR3 is 14 amino acids. V was trimmed by 6 bases and J by 4 bases, leaving 13 bases between them. This CDR3 is CASRKGDTNQPQHF. The CDR3 DNA sequence: TGTGCCAGCAGAAAAGGGGACACGAATCAGCCCCAGCATTTT.

In its sample, this clone was seen once. The rearrangement joins TRBV30 to TRBJ1-2, with a weak D call TRBD1 (5 bases). The V end was cut by 3 bases, the J end by 6 bases, with 20 bases between. From germline, CDR1 is GTSNPN and CDR2 SVGIG (reference sequence). This CDR3 comprises 15 residues. In DNA form, the CDR3 reads TGTGCCTGGAGCATAAGGGGCAGCGGGTTCCATGGCTACACCTTC. Protein sequence: CAWSIRGSGFHGYTF.

The chain combines TRBV4-1 with TRBJ1-2; D is ambiguous. The CDR3 has 14 residues. Germline V lookup: CDR1 MGHRA, CDR2 YSYEKL. V lost 0 bases and J 5 bases, leaving 10 bases between the germline ends. CDR3 sequence reads: CASSQDSARYGYTF. The DNA of the CDR3 is TGCGCCAGCAGCCAAGATAGTGCCCGGTATGGCTACACCTTC.

V usage is TRBV24-1 and J usage is TRBJ2-1, with 11 bases matching TRBD2. CDR1 is KGHDR, CDR2 SFDVKD, per germline. The CDR3 runs to 15 residues. J was trimmed by 4 bases and V by 7 bases; bases with no gene match: 5. The CDR3, as DNA: TGTGCCACCAGGACTAGCGGGGTCGCTTACAATGAGCAGTTCTTC. Its translation is CATRTSGVAYNEQFF.

This chain connects TRBV18 to TRBJ1-1; 10 bases match TRBD1. CDR3 length equals 14 residues. V shed 5 bases and J 4 bases; nucleotides not matched to a gene: 4. The germline CDR1 and CDR2 sequences are KGHSH and LQKENI. The CDR3 sequence: CASSNDRGLTEAFF. The CDR3 DNA follows: TGTGCCAGCTCAAACGACAGGGGGCTCACTGAAGCTTTCTTT.

This clone occurred once. The rearrangement links TRBV28 to TRBJ1-2, with TRBD1 matching 8 bases. The CDR3 contains 11 residues. Germline V gives CDR1 MDHEN, CDR2 SYDVKM. CDR3 nucleotide sequence: TGTGTCGGCTCAGGGGGCAATGGCTACACCTTC. As protein: CVGSGGNGYTF.

This chain uses TRBV2 with TRBJ1-5; 11 bases agree with TRBD1. The length of the CDR3 is 15 residues. Trimming cost V 6 bases and J 6 bases; bases outside gene matches: 7. Germline CDR1 SNHLY, CDR2 FYNNEI. The CDR3 here is CASRLGQGEGQPQHF. The CDR3 DNA reads TGTGCCAGCAGGTTGGGACAGGGGGAAGGTCAGCCCCAGCATTTT.

The chain recombines TRBV5-1 with TRBJ2-3; TRBD2 is a possible D gene (6 bases). Germline CDR1 reads SGHRS; CDR2 reads YFSETQ. The CDR3 consists of 17 residues. V lost 0 bases, J lost 0 bases, and 14 bases lay in between. CDR3 in amino acids: CASSLEWAGPSTDTQYF. CDR3 coding DNA: TGCGCCAGCAGCTTGGAATGGGCGGGGCCTAGCACAGATACGCAGTATTTT.

The chain has TRBV10-2 and TRBJ1-6; 8 positions agree with TRBD1. V gave up 4 bases and J gave up 1 base; unmatched junction bases: 3. The CDR3 extends over 16 amino acids. Germline V gives CDR1 WSHSY, CDR2 SAAADI. The CDR3 reads CASSAGGFSYNSPLHF. DNA of the CDR3: TGCGCCAGCAGTGCAGGGGGCTTTTCCTATAATTCACCCCTCCACTTT.

The chain joins TRBV7-8 to TRBJ1-1; D gene uncertain. Trimming left V 4 bases short and J 1 base short, with 13 bases between. Germline V gene lookup returns CDR1 SGHVS and CDR2 FQNEAQ. CDR3 length equals 15 residues. For the CDR3, the DNA is TGTGCCAGCAGCTCAGCACACCGGGGGAACACTGAAGCTTTCTTT. Encoded protein: CASSSAHRGNTEAFF.

This chain uses TRBV19 with TRBJ1-2; no definite D call. The CDR3 is 14 residues long. The V gene lost 2 bases and the J gene lost 3 bases, with 10 bases spanning the gap. Germline loops: CDR1 LNHDA, CDR2 SQIVND (reference sequence). This CDR3 is CASSISRRDYGYTF. CDR3 in DNA: TGTGCCAGTAGTATATCCAGGAGGGACTATGGCTACACCTTC.

This sequence joins TRBV6-6 and TRBJ2-1; perhaps TRBD1 as D (6 bases). This CDR3 region has 14 residues. Per germline, CDR1 MNHNY and CDR2 SVGAGI (reference sequence). Trimming took 2 bases from V and 3 from J, leaving 8 bases between them. CDR3 protein: CASSYRDIYNEQFF. The CDR3 region has the DNA TGTGCCAGCAGTTACCGGGACATCTACAATGAGCAGTTCTTC.

The CDR3 region is CASSEGGGVVYEQFF. CDR3 DNA sequence: TGTGCCAGCAGTGAAGGAGGCGGGGTGGTCTATGAGCAGTTCTTC. The chain employs TRBV6-1 and TRBJ2-1; maybe TRBD2 (6 bases). V was clipped by 1 base and J by 8 bases, with 15 bases between them. Germline V gene sequence: CDR1 MNHNS, CDR2 SASEGT. CDR3 length equals 15 residues.

V gene TRBV9 combines with J gene TRBJ2-7; TRBD1 matches 8 bases. The CDR3 extends over 15 amino acids. V was pared by 3 bases and J by 2 bases, with 7 bases of the junction left unmatched. Germline CDR1 is SGDLS and CDR2 is YYNGEE. The CDR3 sequence: CASSGRTGLAYEQYF. The CDR3 DNA sequence: TGTGCCAGCAGCGGCCGGACAGGGCTTGCCTACGAGCAGTACTTC.

The V and J genes are TRBV5-4 and TRBJ2-4; TRBD1 aligns across 8 bases. The CDR3 spans 15 residues. The V and J ends lost 4 bases and 14 bases, in that order; junction bases with no gene match: 17. The germline V gene encodes CDR1 SGHNT and CDR2 YYREEE (reference sequence). CDR3 residues: CASSLFPETGALEYF. DNA of the CDR3: TGTGCCAGCAGCCTTTTCCCCGAGACAGGGGCCCTTGAGTACTTC.

The sample holds a few counts of this clone. The rearrangement joins TRBV5-1 to TRBJ2-2; possible D gene TRBD1, 6 bases. The ends were cut back, 2 bases at V and 4 bases at J, with 9 bases in the middle. Germline V gene data show CDR1 as SGHRS and CDR2 as YFSETQ. This CDR3 spans 14 amino acids. The CDR3 spells CASSFQGSTGELFF. CDR3 sequence (DNA): TGCGCCAGCAGCTTTCAGGGGAGCACCGGGGAGCTGTTTTTT.

This chain joins TRBV15 and TRBJ1-5, with TRBD1 identical over 7 bases. Germline values: CDR1 LNHNV, CDR2 YYDKDF (reference sequence). J gave up 3 bases and V 1 base, and 6 bases lay outside the gene matches. The CDR3 extends over 16 amino acids. CDR3 sequence reads: CATSRAYRGINQPQHF. The CDR3 coding sequence is TGTGCCACCAGCAGAGCCTACAGGGGAATCAATCAGCCCCAGCATTTT.

The rearrangement uses TRBV11-3 and TRBJ2-1; 10 bases match TRBD1. CDR1 and CDR2 from the germline V gene are SGHNT and YENEEA. With 8 bases clipped from V and 6 bases from J, the junction kept 4 bases outside the gene matches. CDR3 length: 13 amino acids. CDR3 region: CASGGQGSNEQFF. DNA for the CDR3: TGTGCCAGCGGGGGACAGGGGAGCAATGAGCAGTTCTTC.

The chain uses TRBV5-6 and TRBJ1-2; tentatively, D is TRBD1 (5 bases). The CDR3 is 14 amino acids. Germline CDR1 and CDR2: SGHDT and YYEEEE. Between the trimmed V and J ends, which lost 4 bases and 4 bases, there was a span of 14 bases. The CDR3 spells CASSLGGGSYGYTF. CDR3 coding DNA: TGTGCCAGCAGCCTGGGCGGGGGTAGCTATGGCTACACCTTC.

The CDR3 protein is CASSLREGVSSYEQYF. CDR3 bases: TGCGCCAGCAGCTTGAGGGAGGGGGTAAGCTCCTACGAGCAGTACTTC. The chain combines TRBV5-1 with TRBJ2-7; D perhaps matches TRBD2 (7 bases). Trimming removed 1 base from V and 0 bases from J, with 14 bases in between. This CDR3 comprises 16 residues. Germline CDR1 SGHRS, CDR2 YFSETQ.

The rearrangement joins TRBV24-1 to TRBJ1-2, with D possibly matching TRBD1 (5 bases). Per germline, CDR1 KGHDR and CDR2 SFDVKD. Trimming stripped 9 bases from V and 10 bases from J, with 14 bases between. This CDR3 region has 11 residues. The CDR3: CATARGGDYTF. The CDR3 DNA sequence: TGTGCCACCGCCCGGGGAGGGGACTACACCTTC.

The count of this clone is one. The chain is built from TRBV5-1 and TRBJ2-7, with 7 bases that match TRBD1. CDR3 length equals 14 residues. J was trimmed by 6 bases and V by 3 bases; bases with no gene match: 9. From germline, CDR1 is SGHRS and CDR2 YFSETQ. The CDR3 region has the DNA TGCGCCAGCAGCTCTATACAGGGGTCGGGCGAGCAGTACTTC. Translation gives CASSSIQGSGEQYF.

The rearrangement joins TRBV4-1 to TRBJ1-2; no reliable D call. Trimming removed 1 base at V and 11 bases at J, with 23 bases between. The CDR3 has 16 amino acids. Germline assignment: CDR1 MGHRA and CDR2 YSYEKL. The CDR3, as DNA: TGCGCCAGCAGCCAAGGATGGGTGTTAGGCCCGACATTGTACACCTTC. Protein sequence: CASSQGWVLGPTLYTF.

Details on this clone: In the same sample, other DNA sequences code for this CDR3. V gene TRBV19 combines with J gene TRBJ2-3; 9 bases are shared with TRBD2. CDR1 and CDR2 (germline): LNHDA, SQIVND (reference sequence). The CDR3 covers 15 residues. Germline trimming cut 3 bases from V and 1 base from J; bases unmatched to any gene: 2. The CDR3 spells CASSISGGGTDTQYF. The CDR3 DNA reads as TGTGCCAGTAGTATTAGCGGGGGAGGCACAGATACGCAGTATTTT.